A selection of T cell receptor beta chains follows, all from one sample in a study of CD8 T cells in ankylosing spondylitis. MiXCR, run by TCRdb on the 5' RACE reads, gives a single entry per CDR3 protein. This sample yields approximately 240,000 distinct CDR3 sequences, of which roughly a tenth are seen a single time; about 2.5% belongs to the top ten. The sample comprised blood, either unsorted or a sorted T cell fraction (not recorded which). Receptor source: a male donor with ankylosing spondylitis or in good health (not recorded which). Each CDR3 is given with its conserved first and last residue. A D gene is named only where the DNA matches it firmly. For some rows the clone size is stated as once, few or many, or as a class when expanded; others skip it.

abundance | d_gene | j_gene | v_gene | CDR3aa | CDR3nt
many | - | TRBJ1-1 | TRBV3-1 | CASSQRRTEAFF | TGTGCCAGCAGCCAACGCCGAACTGAAGCTTTCTTT
- | - | TRBJ2-7 | TRBV10-3 | CAISDPGFYEQYF | TGTGCCATCAGTGACCCGGGATTCTACGAGCAGTACTTC
once | TRBD1 | TRBJ2-1 | TRBV7-9 | CASRRTGGLGNEQFF | TGTGCCAGCAGACGGACAGGGGGCCTAGGGAATGAGCAGTTCTTC
- | - | TRBJ2-2 | TRBV10-1 | CASSDRSGAGELFF | TGCGCCAGCTCCGACCGTTCGGGCGCCGGGGAGCTGTTTTTT
many | - | TRBJ2-5 | TRBV3-1 | CASSQVEAGGVTQYF | TGTGCCAGCAGCCAAGTTGAAGCAGGGGGGGTGACCCAGTACTTC
many | - | TRBJ2-5 | TRBV2 | CASSGERQETQYF | TGTGCCAGCAGTGGCGAGAGGCAGGAGACCCAGTACTTC
- | - | TRBJ2-4 | TRBV5-6 | CASSLGQGKNIQYF | TGTGCCAGCAGCTTAGGGCAGGGCAAAAACATTCAGTACTTC
many | - | TRBJ1-4 | TRBV5-1 | CASSLQGGGEKLFF | TGCGCCAGCAGCTTACAGGGAGGGGGTGAAAAACTGTTTTTT
- | - | TRBJ2-2 | TRBV5-1 | CASSLMGGAKTGELFF | TGCGCCAGCAGCCTAATGGGGGGGGCCAAAACCGGGGAGCTGTTTTTT
few | TRBD2 | TRBJ2-4 | TRBV30 | CAWSPSHSGTAKNIQYF | TGTGCCTGGAGTCCCTCCCATAGCGGGACCGCCAAAAACATTCAGTACTTC
- | - | TRBJ2-5 | TRBV20-1 | CCARGGRDPESIWQETQYF | TGCTGTGCTAGGGGGGGTCGGGACCCTGAGTCCATCTGGCAAGAGACCCAGTACTTC
many | - | TRBJ2-7 | TRBV20-1 | CSARGPAYEQYF | TGCAGTGCTAGAGGTCCAGCCTACGAGCAGTACTTC
many | - | TRBJ2-3 | TRBV29-1 | CSSEDSTDTQYF | TGCAGCTCTGAAGACTCCACAGATACGCAGTATTTT
many | - | TRBJ1-1 | TRBV20-1 | CSAPGRNTEAFF | TGCAGTGCCCCCGGGCGGAACACTGAAGCTTTCTTT
few | - | TRBJ2-2 | TRBV4-2 | CASTSWGEANTGELFF | TGTGCCAGCACCTCATGGGGGGAGGCGAACACCGGGGAGCTGTTTTTT
many | - | TRBJ2-1 | TRBV12-3/TRBV12-4 | CASSLFRPYSPGSNEQFF | TGTGCCAGCAGTTTATTCCGTCCTTACAGCCCCGGGTCCAATGAGCAGTTCTTC
many | TRBD1 | TRBJ2-1 | TRBV5-1 | CASSLVGGTGRNEQFF | TGCGCCAGCAGCTTGGTAGGCGGGACAGGTCGCAATGAGCAGTTCTTC